This T cell receptor (beta chain) stems from a study of CD8+ T cells in alopecia areata. Reverse transcription of extracted RNA yielded cDNA, which provided the sequencing template. Here immunoSEQ multiplex PCR was the method, and the copy in TCRdb shows in-frame clones only, minus some. The sample carries some 98,000 clones, 50% to 75% recorded once. Treatment noted: oral pan-JAK inhibitor, 5-10 mg twice daily. Samples from alopecia areata patients were lesional scalp punch biopsies and peripheral blood. Germline-derived CDR1 and CDR2 are SQVTM and ANQGSEA. The CDR3 runs to 12 residues. Trimming took off 4 bases at V and 4 bases at J, with 10 bases between the two ends.

This specimen was CD8+ T cells sorted from blood, taken at week 4, from a patient treated with tofacitinib. This receptor was identified in a human donor with alopecia areata. This chain uses TRBV29-1 with TRBJ1-2; D unresolved. CDR3 coding DNA: TGCAGCGTTGCAGACGCTTTCTATGGCTACACCTTC. This encodes CSVADAFYGYTF.